This T cell receptor (beta chain) was sequenced for a study of blood T cell repertoires in COVID-19. The wider study: The cDNA or gDNA used as material had been derived from T cells, B-cell-depleted T cells, or PBMCs.

The length of the CDR3 is 15 residues. Germline CDR1 reads SGHRS; CDR2 reads YFSETQ. The ends lost 4 bases at V and 1 base at J; junction bases unmatched: 4. Under the authors' procedure: Amplifying reference gene primers gave estimates of nucleated cell counts. Profiled with immunoSEQ multiplex PCR; TCRdb holds only in-frame clones, not every one. The V and J calls and the clone size are those of that table, but D and trimming were determined from the DNA. The table lists 250,000 or so clones, approximately 81% of them singletons. Donors were grouped by their self-reported clinical history. Exposed participants encountered a COVID-19 case during the 2 weeks preceding study entry.

Source material: PBMCs or T cells enriched from blood (not recorded which). The receptor comes from a woman between 50 and 59 years old who had been exposed to COVID-19. The rearrangement uses TRBV5-1 and TRBJ2-7, with 11 bases that match TRBD2. CDR3 in DNA: TGCGCCAGCAGCATACTAGCGGGGGCATCCTACGAGCAGTACTTC. This sequence encodes CASSILAGASYEQYF.